This T cell receptor (beta chain) stems from a study of cytomegalovirus exposure and HLA in healthy donors. About the study: Earlier, 150 million to 200 million T cells were analyzed, and 90 million to 140 million unique TCR beta sequences were found among them. Clustering assigned approximately 78% of the approximately 370 genotyped donors to the Caucasian-associated ancestry cluster.

General observations from the study: As was reported, the HLA-A and HLA-B alleles of most subjects were accurately predicted from TCR beta sequences.

Germline V lookup: CDR1 GTSNPN, CDR2 SVGIG (reference sequence). The length of the CDR3 is 13 residues. Trimming removed 1 base at V and 4 bases at J, with 8 bases between. A remark on this clone: Its matching antigen is unknown.

13 Jbeta primers and 60 Vbeta primers were used for the PCR. Methods used by the authors: Unique TCR beta chains totaled some 78 million in a later count, with roughly 11 million of them shared. Assay used: immunoSEQ multiplex PCR; TCRdb lists only in-frame clones, some missing. Clone size and V and J calls were adopted from that table, with D and trimming inferred from the DNA. The clone table shows just over 150,000 clones, with the ten largest holding 2.1%. The TCR comes from a man aged 30 to 45 in good health and CMV-seronegative. V gene TRBV30 combines with J gene TRBJ1-5; D uncertain. What was sequenced was PBMCs. The CDR3 sequence: CAWSDSGNQPQHF. The CDR3 DNA sequence: TGTGCCTGGAGTGATTCCGGGAATCAGCCCCAGCATTTT.